This entry describes one T cell receptor (beta chain). This sample was included in a study of blood T cell repertoires in COVID-19. Turning to the study itself: Acute and convalescent COVID-19 samples came from the United States, Italy and Spain. In each case, the material was cDNA or gDNA derived from T cells, B-cell-depleted T cells, or PBMCs.

The germline V gene encodes CDR1 WSHSY and CDR2 SAAADI. V gave up 8 bases and J gave up 0 bases; unmatched junction bases: 2. The CDR3 length is 13 residues. Authors' methods: Estimation of nucleated cell counts was performed using reference gene primer amplification. Clones were sequenced by immunoSEQ multiplex PCR, and TCRdb holds only the in-frame ones, with some missing. For V, J and clone size, that table is used; D and trimming come from the DNA. This table has about 200,000 clones, approximately 86% appearing once. V gene TRBV10-2 combines with J gene TRBJ1-1; TRBD1 aligns across 8 bases. The sample was peripheral blood. The receptor was isolated from a man aged 55-75 years with acute or convalescent COVID-19. CDR3 sequence: CASRGQVNTEAFF. The DNA for the CDR3 is TGCGCCAGCCGGGGACAGGTGAACACTGAAGCTTTCTTT.